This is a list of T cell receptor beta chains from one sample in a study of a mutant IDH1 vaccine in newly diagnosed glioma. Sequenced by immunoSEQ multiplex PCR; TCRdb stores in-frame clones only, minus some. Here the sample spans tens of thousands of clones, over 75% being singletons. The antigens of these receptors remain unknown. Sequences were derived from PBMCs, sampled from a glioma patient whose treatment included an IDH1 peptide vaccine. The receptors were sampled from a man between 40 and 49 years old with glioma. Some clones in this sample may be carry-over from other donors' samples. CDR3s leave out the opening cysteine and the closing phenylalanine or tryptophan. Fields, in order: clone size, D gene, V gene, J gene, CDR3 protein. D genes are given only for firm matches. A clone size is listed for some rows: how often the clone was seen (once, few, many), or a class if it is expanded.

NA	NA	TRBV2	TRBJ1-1	ASKWRETSSNTEAF
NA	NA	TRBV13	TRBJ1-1	ASSQGFPTEAF
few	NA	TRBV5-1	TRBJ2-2	ASSLILDTGELF
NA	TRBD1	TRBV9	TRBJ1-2	ASSFTGTENYGYT
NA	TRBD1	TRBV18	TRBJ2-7	ASSQGQGAYEQY
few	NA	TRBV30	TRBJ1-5	AWSQGSNQPQH
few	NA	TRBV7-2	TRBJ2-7	ASSLLTESSYEQY
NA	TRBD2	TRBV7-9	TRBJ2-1	ASSTGLAGGEQF
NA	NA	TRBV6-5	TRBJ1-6	ASSPGNGGNSPLH
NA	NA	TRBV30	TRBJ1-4	AWSPGAGEKLF
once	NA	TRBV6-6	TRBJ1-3	ASSRDGYSGNTIY
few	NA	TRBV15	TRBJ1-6	ATSRDTSISPLH
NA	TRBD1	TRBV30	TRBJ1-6	AWSDTGTGGRNSPLH
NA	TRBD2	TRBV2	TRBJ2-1	ASSEDTSGNLNEQF
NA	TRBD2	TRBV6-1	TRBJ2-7	ASSEFGGNDEQY
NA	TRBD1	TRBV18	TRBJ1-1	ASSPTRGSHSVNTEAF
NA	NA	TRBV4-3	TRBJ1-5	ASSQVEGQSQH